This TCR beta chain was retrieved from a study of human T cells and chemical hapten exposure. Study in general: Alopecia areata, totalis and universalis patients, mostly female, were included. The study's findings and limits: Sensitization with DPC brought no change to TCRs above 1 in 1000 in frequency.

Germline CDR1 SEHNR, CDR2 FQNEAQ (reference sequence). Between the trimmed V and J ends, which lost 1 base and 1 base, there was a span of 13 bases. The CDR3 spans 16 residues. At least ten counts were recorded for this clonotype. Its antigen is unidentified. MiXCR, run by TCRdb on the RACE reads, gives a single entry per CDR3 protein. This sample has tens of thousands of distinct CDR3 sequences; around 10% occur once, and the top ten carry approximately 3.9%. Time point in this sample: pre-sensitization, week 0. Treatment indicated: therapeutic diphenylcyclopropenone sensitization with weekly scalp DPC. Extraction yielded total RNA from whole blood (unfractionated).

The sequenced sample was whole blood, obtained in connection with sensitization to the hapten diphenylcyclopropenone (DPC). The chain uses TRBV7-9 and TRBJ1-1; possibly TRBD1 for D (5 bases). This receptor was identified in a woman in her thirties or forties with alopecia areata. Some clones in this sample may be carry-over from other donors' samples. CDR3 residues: CASSLERGIRNTEAFF. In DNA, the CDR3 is TGTGCCAGCAGCTTAGAGAGGGGCATACGGAACACTGAAGCTTTCTTT.